This TCR beta chain was found in a study of blood T cell repertoires in COVID-19. V lost 4 bases, J lost 0 bases, and 11 bases lay in between. The CDR3 runs 15 residues. Germline V gene lookup returns CDR1 SNHLY and CDR2 FYNNEI. As handled by the study authors: For nucleated cells, counts were estimated from reference gene primer amplification. Measured with immunoSEQ multiplex PCR; TCRdb has only the in-frame clones, and not every one. The V and J calls and the clone size are those of that table, but D and trimming were determined from the DNA. The sample carries some 270,000 clones, 89% recorded once.

The source is a woman aged 40 to 50 who had recovered from COVID-19. What was sequenced was peripheral blood. The V and J genes are TRBV2 and TRBJ2-3, with D hard to call. CDR3 loop: CASSATTLSTDTQYF. The DNA of the CDR3 is TGTGCCAGCAGTGCCACTACCCTTAGCACAGATACGCAGTATTTT.